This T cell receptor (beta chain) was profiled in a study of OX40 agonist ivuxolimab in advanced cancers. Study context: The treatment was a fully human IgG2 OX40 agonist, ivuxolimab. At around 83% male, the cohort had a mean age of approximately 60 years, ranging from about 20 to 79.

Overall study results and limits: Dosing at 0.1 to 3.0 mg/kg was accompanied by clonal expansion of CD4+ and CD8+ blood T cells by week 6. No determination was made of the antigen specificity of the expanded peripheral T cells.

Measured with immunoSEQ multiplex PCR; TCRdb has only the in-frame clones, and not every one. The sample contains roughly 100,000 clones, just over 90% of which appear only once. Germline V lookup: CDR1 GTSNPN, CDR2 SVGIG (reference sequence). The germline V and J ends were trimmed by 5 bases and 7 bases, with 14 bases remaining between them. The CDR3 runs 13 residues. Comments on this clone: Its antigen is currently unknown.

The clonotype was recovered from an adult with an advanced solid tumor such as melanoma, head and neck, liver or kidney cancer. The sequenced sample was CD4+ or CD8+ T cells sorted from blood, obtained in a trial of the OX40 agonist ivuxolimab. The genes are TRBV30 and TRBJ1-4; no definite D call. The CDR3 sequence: CAWASGFREKLFF. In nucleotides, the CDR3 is TGTGCCTGGGCCTCGGGATTCCGTGAAAAACTGTTTTTT.